The 7 T cell receptor beta chains below come from one sample, sequenced in a study of cytomegalovirus exposure and HLA in healthy donors. The PCR had 60 Vbeta and 13 Jbeta primers. Generated by immunoSEQ multiplex PCR, the TCRdb table keeps only in-frame clones and is missing some. The data contain under 200,000 clones, roughly 84% of them singletons. The sequencing sample was made of PBMCs. Receptor source: a man aged 25-45 years in good health and CMV-seronegative.

The chain recombines TRBV25-1 with TRBJ1-6; D unresolved. The CDR3 covers 14 residues. Deletions cut 8 bases from V and 9 bases from J, with 17 bases between. Germline lookup yields CDR1 MGHDK and CDR2 SYGVNS. For the CDR3, the DNA is TGTGCCAGCCAACCATTGGGCAGGTTTTCACCCCTCCACTTT. Protein: CASQPLGRFSPLHF.

This clone was observed once. V and J are TRBV27 and TRBJ2-1; D is undetermined. Germline lookup yields CDR1 MNHEY and CDR2 SMNVEV (reference sequence). Trimming left V 1 base short and J 10 bases short, with 11 bases between. The CDR3 runs to 13 residues. CDR3 in DNA: TGTGCCAGCAGTTTATACGTCGCGGCGGAGCAGTTCTTC. It translates to CASSLYVAAEQFF.

CDR3: CASSYSKGQGGDGYTF. As DNA, the CDR3 is TGTGCCAGCAGTTACTCGAAGGGACAGGGTGGAGATGGCTACACCTTC. This chain links TRBV6-5 with TRBJ1-2, with TRBD1 identical over 9 bases. Unmatched junction bases numbered 8, after V lost 0 bases and J lost 6 bases. This CDR3 is 16 amino acids long. Germline CDR1 reads MNHEY; CDR2 reads SVGAGI.

This chain uses TRBV5-1 with TRBJ1-1; D call uncertain. The CDR3 consists of 13 residues. CDR1 is SGHRS and CDR2 is YFSETQ in the germline V gene. V was clipped by 4 bases and J by 3 bases, with 10 bases between them. CDR3 region: CASSPLSYTEAFF. The CDR3, as DNA: TGCGCCAGCAGCCCACTGTCTTACACTGAAGCTTTCTTT.

There are a few counts of this clone. This chain uses TRBV4-3 with TRBJ2-3; D not certain. The CDR3 contains 13 residues. V shed 4 bases and J shed 5 bases, with 10 bases lying between them. The germline gives CDR1 LGHNA, CDR2 YSLEER. The CDR3 spells CASSPENGDTQYF. For the CDR3, the DNA is TGCGCCAGCAGCCCAGAGAACGGAGATACGCAGTATTTT.

On this clone itself: A junction boundary mismatches the germline segment, possibly from a read error. The chain couples TRBV7-9 to TRBJ2-7, with unresolved D. CDR1 is SEHNR and CDR2 is FQNEAQ in the germline V gene (reference sequence). CDR3 size: 12 residues. CDR3: CSSSSLSYEQYF. DNA of the CDR3: TGTTCCAGCAGCTCGCTTAGCTACGAGCAGTACTTC.

The chain employs TRBV10-3 and TRBJ1-2; 7 positions agree with TRBD1. CDR3 length: 14 amino acids. Germline loops: CDR1 ENHRY, CDR2 SYGVKD. V was pared by 5 bases and J by 4 bases, with 7 bases of the junction left unmatched. The CDR3 protein is CAISKDRVGYGYTF. CDR3 bases: TGTGCCATCAGTAAAGACAGGGTGGGCTATGGCTACACCTTC.